These 14 T cell receptor beta chains were sequenced from one sample in a study of shared clonotypes between healthy human individuals. TCRdb's copy holds only in-frame clones and misses some; the assay was immunoSEQ multiplex PCR. There are over a million clones in the sample; roughly 74% occur only once, and approximately 0.52% lies in the top ten. Sequences were obtained from memory CD4+ T cells from PBMCs. Specified subset: CD45RA-negative fraction. The receptors here all came from a man between 18 and 35 years old in good health. Some clones in this sample may be carry-over from other donors' samples.

This clone was observed a handful of times. The J gene is TRBJ1-3, the V gene TRBV27; 7 bases agree with TRBD1. This CDR3 has 13 amino acids. J was trimmed by 4 bases and V by 6 bases; bases with no gene match: 3. Germline V gives CDR1 MNHEY, CDR2 SMNVEV (reference sequence). For the CDR3, the DNA is TGTGCCAGCAGGGGGACAGCAGGAAACACCATATATTTT. It yields the protein CASRGTAGNTIYF.

The gene calls are TRBV29-1 and TRBJ2-1, with 9 bases that match TRBD1. Looked up from germline, CDR1 is SQVTM and CDR2 is ANQGSEA. The length of the CDR3 is 14 residues. V lost 3 bases to trimming and J lost 4 bases; unmatched junction nucleotides: 4. In DNA form, the CDR3 reads TGCAGCGTTGAGGGGACAGGGATATACAATGAGCAGTTCTTC. Translating gives CSVEGTGIYNEQFF.

This chain uses TRBV4-3 with TRBJ2-6; the match to TRBD2 covers 15 bases. The V segment lost 0 bases and the J segment 2 bases; nucleotides outside the gene matches: 11. This CDR3 spans 22 amino acids. The germline CDR1 and CDR2 sequences are LGHNA and YSLEER. DNA for the CDR3: TGCGCCAGCAGCCAAGAAAGGGGGACTAGCGGGAGGCTCGGGGCTGGGGCCAACGTCCTGACTTTC. Translating gives CASSQERGTSGRLGAGANVLTF.

This rearrangement joins TRBV28 to TRBJ1-5; D may be TRBD1 (6 bases). Germline CDR1 is MDHEN and CDR2 is SYDVKM. The CDR3 totals 15 residues. With 6 bases removed from V and 5 bases from J, the gap between germline ends came to 17 bases. In nucleotides, the CDR3 is TGTGCCAGCAGCCGGGCGGGGGGGGCCCATCAGCCCCAGCATTTT. It codes for CASSRAGGAHQPQHF.

This clone has just a few counts. The rearrangement joins TRBV11-2 to TRBJ1-2; TRBD1 might be the D (5 bases). Germline CDR1 SGHAT, CDR2 FQNNGV. This CDR3 spans 14 amino acids. The V gene lost 1 base and the J gene lost 6 bases, with 12 bases spanning the gap. The CDR3 bases are TGTGCCAGCAGCTTAGCAGGGTGGGCGGATGGCTACACCTTC. This encodes CASSLAGWADGYTF.

The chain combines TRBV28 with TRBJ1-5; D remains unclear. Per germline, CDR1 MDHEN and CDR2 SYDVKM. This CDR3 contains 15 residues. V dropped 6 bases and J dropped 6 bases, with 18 bases sitting between them. The CDR3 is CASSSPLEGTQPQHF. The CDR3 nucleotides are TGTGCCAGCAGCTCCCCGTTGGAGGGCACTCAGCCCCAGCATTTT.

The chain employs TRBV5-1 and TRBJ1-1; D not resolved. The CDR3 has 17 residues. The V gene's germline CDR1 is SGHRS and CDR2 YFSETQ. With 1 base removed from V and 0 bases from J, the gap between germline ends came to 16 bases. The CDR3: CASSLLATLAMNTEAFF. The CDR3, as DNA: TGCGCCAGCAGCTTGCTCGCCACGCTAGCTATGAACACTGAAGCTTTCTTT.

This clone was detected only a few times. This chain joins TRBV4-2 and TRBJ2-1; 13 bases are shared with TRBD2. CDR3 length equals 16 residues. Germline V gene data show CDR1 as LGHNA and CDR2 as YNFKEQ. V shed 2 bases and J 6 bases; nucleotides not matched to a gene: 4. The CDR3 is CASSQSWTSGSNEQFF. The CDR3 DNA reads as TGTGCCAGCAGCCAATCGTGGACTAGCGGGAGCAATGAGCAGTTCTTC.

This clone was picked up one time. The CDR3 region has the DNA TGTGCCAGTAGACAAACTTCAAGGGACTATGGCTACACCTTC. Protein: CASRQTSRDYGYTF. This chain joins TRBV19 and TRBJ1-2; D unresolved. V was pared by 6 bases and J by 3 bases, with 14 bases between. CDR3 length: 14 amino acids. The germline V gene has CDR1 LNHDA and CDR2 SQIVND (reference sequence).

For this clone: A read error may explain this, as a much larger clone is one base away. Other DNA sequences in this sample translate to the same CDR3. The chain employs TRBV28 and TRBJ2-7; 9 bases line up with TRBD1. CDR3 size: 15 residues. From germline, CDR1 is MDHEN and CDR2 SYDVKM. J was trimmed by 2 bases and V by 4 bases; bases with no gene match: 6. DNA for the CDR3: TGTGCCAGCAGTTCCCCGGGACAGGGCACCTACGAGCAGTACTTC. It is translated as CASSSPGQGTYEQYF.

The chain is built from TRBV6-1 and TRBJ1-5; TRBD1 matches at 8 bases. V shed 4 bases and J 1 base; nucleotides not matched to a gene: 9. CDR3 length equals 17 residues. Germline V gives CDR1 MNHNS, CDR2 SASEGT. The CDR3 region has the DNA TGTGCCAGCAGTGGTAGGACAGGGAGAGGGAGCAATCAGCCCCAGCATTTT. Amino acids: CASSGRTGRGSNQPQHF.

This clone was found a few times. The chain joins TRBV19 to TRBJ2-3; possibly TRBD1 or TRBD2 for D (6 bases each). From germline, CDR1 is LNHDA and CDR2 SQIVND (reference sequence). The CDR3 is made up of 16 amino acids. Trimming removed 7 bases at V and 2 bases at J, with 19 bases between. This CDR3 is CASTPGRRGHTDTQYF. In DNA, the CDR3 is TGTGCCAGTACCCCTGGGCGGCGGGGACACACAGATACGCAGTATTTT.

The chain links TRBV5-1 to TRBJ2-5; 11 positions agree with TRBD2. CDR1 and CDR2 from the germline V gene are SGHRS and YFSETQ. CDR3 length: 15 amino acids. The J segment lost 4 bases and the V segment lost 10 bases, leaving 12 bases of the junction unmatched. The CDR3 sequence is CADGCCSGRGETQYF. CDR3 nucleotide sequence: TGCGCCGATGGCTGTTGTAGCGGGAGGGGAGAGACCCAGTACTTC.

The J gene is TRBJ2-5, the V gene TRBV29-1; 8 bases are shared with TRBD2. The CDR3 loop spans 14 amino acids. Trimming cost V 2 bases and J 5 bases; bases outside gene matches: 7. From germline, CDR1 is SQVTM and CDR2 ANQGSEA. The CDR3 nucleotides are TGCAGCGTTGAAAAGCGGGGGCAACGGGAGACCCAGTACTTC. It is translated as CSVEKRGQRETQYF.